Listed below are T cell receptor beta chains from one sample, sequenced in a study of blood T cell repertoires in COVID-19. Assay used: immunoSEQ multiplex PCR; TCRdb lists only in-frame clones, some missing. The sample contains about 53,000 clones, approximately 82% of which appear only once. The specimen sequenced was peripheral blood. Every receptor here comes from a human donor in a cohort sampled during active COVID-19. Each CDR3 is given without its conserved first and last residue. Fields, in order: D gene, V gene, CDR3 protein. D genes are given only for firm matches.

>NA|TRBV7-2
ASSFNSGANVLT
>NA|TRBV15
ATSRDLAQPEQY
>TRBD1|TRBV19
ASSVLPGQGAGELF
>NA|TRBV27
ASSSGVLSSGYT
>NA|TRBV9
ASSVAGQPTNEKLF
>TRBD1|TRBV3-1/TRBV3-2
ASSQVTGVRSGNTIY
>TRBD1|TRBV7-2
ASSQDRQETQY
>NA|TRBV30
AWKSGGGLSSGNTIY
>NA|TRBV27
ASSFRRAPYEQY
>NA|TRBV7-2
ASSPRAGPSQPQH
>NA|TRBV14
ASSQGGAQRAVYNEQF
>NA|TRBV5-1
ASSLQEKLF
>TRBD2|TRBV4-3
ASSLGLAGTYEQY
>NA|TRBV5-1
ASSLAYGGQGRARNTIY
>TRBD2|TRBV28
ASSLQGLAGGGEETQY
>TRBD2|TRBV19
ASSVTSGGYNEQF
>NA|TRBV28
ASILGGGSTGELF
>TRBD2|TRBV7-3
ASSPRGGDTDTQY
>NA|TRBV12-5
ASGRTDKQPQH
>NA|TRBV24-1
ATSDSETIYGYT
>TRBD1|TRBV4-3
ASSQDRFKTYEQY
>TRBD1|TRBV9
ASSRQGGTDTQY
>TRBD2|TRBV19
ASSLRAQVAGDDEQF
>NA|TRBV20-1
SASRDNAETQY
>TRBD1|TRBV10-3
ATGQGLHGYT
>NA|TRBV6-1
ASSESWANTEAF
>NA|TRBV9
ASSVGQGTNSPLH
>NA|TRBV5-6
ASSLGSGREIQETQY
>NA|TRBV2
ASTWTAGELF
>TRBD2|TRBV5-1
ASSFSGRDANEQF
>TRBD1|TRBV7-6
ASSSGQGVTGELF
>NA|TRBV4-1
ASSQTPSSTDTQY
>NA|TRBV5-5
ASSLARGEKLF
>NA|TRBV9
ASSARPEAYEQY
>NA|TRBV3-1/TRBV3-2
ASSSQWSNQPQH
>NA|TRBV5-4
ASTSSGGAPTDTQY